Following are 18 T cell receptor beta chains from one sample sequenced in a study of blood T cell repertoires in COVID-19. Profiling relied on immunoSEQ multiplex PCR, and the TCRdb table lists in-frame clones only, not all of them. The data show some 250,000 clones, 65% to 85% seen once. What was sequenced was peripheral blood. Receptor source: a middle-aged man with acute or convalescent COVID-19.

As for this clone: Other nucleotide sequences in the sample specify the same CDR3. The chain joins TRBV5-1 to TRBJ1-1; 7 nucleotides align to TRBD1. CDR1 and CDR2 (germline): SGHRS, YFSETQ. Trimming cost V 4 bases and J 2 bases; bases outside gene matches: 5. The CDR3 is 14 residues long. CDR3 residues: CASSLGQPNTEAFF. The CDR3 DNA reads TGCGCCAGCAGCCTGGGACAGCCCAACACTGAAGCTTTCTTT. Full variable domain (missing parts from reference TRBV5-1 and TRBJ1-1): KAGVTQTPRYLIKTRGQQVTLSCSPISGHRSVSWYQQTPGQGLQFLFEYFSETQRNKGNFPGRFSGRQFSNSRSEMNVSTLELGDSALYLCASSLGQPNTEAFFGQGTRLTVV.

The chain couples TRBV19 to TRBJ2-1; no reliable D call. The V gene lost 8 bases and the J gene lost 3 bases, with 14 bases spanning the gap. There are 14 residues in the CDR3. From germline, CDR1 is LNHDA and CDR2 SQIVND (reference sequence). As DNA, the CDR3 is TGTGCCAGTTTGGTCCCCTCTAGCTACAATGAGCAGTTCTTC. It codes for CASLVPSSYNEQFF.

This clone was seen a handful of times. The V and J genes are TRBV30 and TRBJ2-7, with TRBD2 identical over 8 bases. In germline, CDR1 is GTSNPN, CDR2 SVGIG (reference sequence). V shed 1 base, J shed 2 bases, and the junction held 13 bases outside the gene matches. This CDR3 contains 17 residues. In nucleotides, the CDR3 is TGTGCCTGGAGTGGTGGGACTGGTAGCGGGAACCCCTACGAGCAGTACTTC. Translated, it gives CAWSGGTGSGNPYEQYF.

This chain uses TRBV7-9 with TRBJ1-1, with 11 bases fitting TRBD1. Germline CDR1 and CDR2: SEHNR and FQNEAQ (reference sequence). This CDR3 has 14 amino acids. After removal of 6 bases from V and 3 bases from J, the junction contained 3 bases not matched to a gene. Written as DNA, the CDR3 is TGTGCCAGCAGTTCGGGACAGGGGGACACTGAAGCTTTCTTT. Translation gives CASSSGQGDTEAFF.

The chain combines TRBV5-1 with TRBJ1-1, with TRBD1 matching 7 bases. Losses at the gene ends were 4 bases for V and 1 base for J; bases not matched to a gene: 10. Germline V gene sequence: CDR1 SGHRS, CDR2 YFSETQ. The CDR3 has 16 amino acids. CDR3 loop: CASSVLKTGTNTEAFF. The DNA of the CDR3 is TGCGCCAGCAGCGTACTCAAGACAGGGACGAACACTGAAGCTTTCTTT.

The rearrangement links TRBV20-1 to TRBJ1-4; D is unresolved. The CDR3 has 11 amino acids. Germline V CDR1 and CDR2: DFQATT, SNEGSKA (reference sequence). The germline V and J ends were trimmed by 6 bases and 6 bases, with 8 bases remaining between them. The chain's CDR3 is CSAGRDEKLFF. The CDR3 coding sequence is TGCAGTGCGGGGAGAGATGAAAAACTGTTTTTT.

The chain couples TRBV4-1 to TRBJ1-1, with TRBD1 as a possible D gene (6 bases). Per the germline V gene, CDR1 is MGHRA and CDR2 is YSYEKL. The V and J ends lost 4 bases and 3 bases respectively, with 12 bases between them. The CDR3 extends over 14 amino acids. The CDR3 here is CASSRLDSYTEAFF. In nucleotides, the CDR3 is TGCGCCAGCAGCCGACTGGACAGCTACACTGAAGCTTTCTTT.

The V and J genes are TRBV5-4 and TRBJ1-2; D gene unclear. The CDR3 sequence is 14 residues long. V was pared by 0 bases and J by 0 bases, with 6 bases between. Germline CDR1 reads SGHNT; CDR2 reads YYREEE (reference sequence). CDR3 loop: CASSLERTNYGYTF. The CDR3 nucleotides are TGTGCCAGCAGCTTGGAGAGGACTAACTATGGCTACACCTTC. Filled out from reference TRBV5-4 and TRBJ1-2, the complete variable domain reads ETGVTQSPTHLIKTRGQQVTLRCSSQSGHNTVSWYQQALGQGPQFIFQYYREEENGRGNFPPRFSGLQFPNYSSELNVNALELDDSALYLCASSLERTNYGYTFGSGTRLTVV.

The chain has TRBV5-6 and TRBJ1-1, with a tentative D call TRBD1 (5 bases). V was shortened by 2 bases and J by 3 bases, with 17 bases between the two germline ends. The CDR3 spans 16 residues. Germline loops: CDR1 SGHDT, CDR2 YYEEEE. The CDR3 nucleotides read TGTGCCAGCAGCTTCCCCACAATTGGGGGGTACACTGAAGCTTTCTTT. Protein product: CASSFPTIGGYTEAFF.

The chain has TRBV5-1 and TRBJ1-5; 7 bases map to TRBD1. Per the germline V gene, CDR1 is SGHRS and CDR2 is YFSETQ. The CDR3 has 14 residues. Unmatched junction bases numbered 7, after V lost 4 bases and J lost 6 bases. The CDR3 nucleotides are TGCGCCAGCAGCCCCGGACAGGAGGGTCAGCCCCAGCATTTT. It is translated as CASSPGQEGQPQHF.

The chain recombines TRBV6-5 with TRBJ2-4, with D hard to call. CDR1 is MNHEY and CDR2 is SVGAGI in the germline V gene. V was cut by 8 bases and J by 0 bases, with 8 bases left in between. This CDR3 is built from 13 residues. DNA of the CDR3: TGTGCCAGCTCACTTCTAGCCAAAAACATTCAGTACTTC. Its protein is CASSLLAKNIQYF.

The chain couples TRBV7-6 to TRBJ2-7; 9 bases line up with TRBD1. Per the germline V gene, CDR1 is SGHVS and CDR2 is FNYEAQ. The CDR3 is 11 amino acids. J gave up 1 base and V 11 bases, and 0 bases lay outside the gene matches. CDR3 region: CAGQGSYEQYF. CDR3 coding DNA: TGTGCCGGACAGGGGTCCTACGAGCAGTACTTC.

This clone came up once. The chain has TRBV6-6 and TRBJ1-1, with 9 bases fitting TRBD1. The CDR3 extends over 15 amino acids. V trimming: 2 bases; J trimming: 0 bases; junction bases outside the gene matches: 1. Germline CDR1 MNHNY, CDR2 SVGAGI (reference sequence). This chain's CDR3 is CASSYGQGLNTEAFF. CDR3 sequence (DNA): TGTGCCAGCAGTTACGGACAGGGGTTGAACACTGAAGCTTTCTTT.

V is TRBV9 and J is TRBJ1-3, with 7 positions matching TRBD1. With V trimmed by 4 bases and J by 0 bases, 4 bases remained unmatched. The CDR3 has 15 amino acids. Germline values: CDR1 SGDLS, CDR2 YYNGEE. The CDR3 DNA is TGTGCCAGCAGCCGAGACAGGGCCTCTGGAAACACCATATATTTT. Translated: CASSRDRASGNTIYF.

This chain connects TRBV3-1 (or the pseudogene TRBV3-2) to TRBJ1-2, with D possibly being TRBD1 (6 bases). The CDR3 extends over 17 amino acids. Trimming pared 1 base from V and 2 bases from J, leaving 17 bases between. CDR1 is LGHDT, CDR2 YNNKEL, per germline (reference sequence). DNA for the CDR3: TGTGCCAGCAGCCAAGGGACAGATTTACCGTTGAACTATGGCTACACCTTC. Its translation is CASSQGTDLPLNYGYTF.

Here the CDR3 DNA reads TGCGCCAGCAGCTTGAGTCAGGCTACCACCGGGGAGCTGTTTTTT. Translation: CASSLSQATTGELFF. V and J are TRBV5-1 and TRBJ2-2; D unresolved. Per the germline V gene, CDR1 is SGHRS and CDR2 is YFSETQ. Trimming cost V 1 base and J 4 bases, with 11 bases left between them. CDR3 length equals 15 residues.

V and J are TRBV4-1 and TRBJ1-3; a weak D match, TRBD1 (5 bases). Germline V gene data show CDR1 as MGHRA and CDR2 as YSYEKL. The V and J ends lost 4 bases and 1 base respectively, with 8 bases between them. The CDR3 contains 14 residues. This chain's CDR3 is CASSLRDSGNTIYF. CDR3 DNA: TGCGCCAGCAGCCTCAGGGATTCTGGAAACACCATATATTTT.

This clone has a single count. This chain joins TRBV7-9 and TRBJ2-1; D ambiguous. This CDR3 has 15 residues. Trimming cost V 0 bases and J 1 base, with 7 bases left between them. Germline CDR1 is SEHNR and CDR2 is FQNEAQ (reference sequence). The CDR3 DNA sequence: TGTGCCAGCAGCTTAGCAGGAGTGTCCTACAATGAGCAGTTCTTC. This gives the protein CASSLAGVSYNEQFF. Full variable domain (rest looked up from reference TRBV7-9 and TRBJ2-1): DTGVSQNPRHKITKRGQNVTFRCDPISEHNRLYWYRQTLGQGPEFLTYFQNEAQLEKSRLLSDRFSAERPKGSFSTLEIQRTEQGDSAMYLCASSLAGVSYNEQFFGPGTRLTVL.